This is a list of T cell receptor beta chains from one sample in a study of T-cell reconstitution after alpha-beta-depleted transplantation in children. TCRdb re-derived calls from the PCR reads in MiXCR, one entry per CDR3 protein. The profile shows some 100,000 distinct CDR3 sequences, around 15% of them singletons. The sequencing here drew on PBMCs, mostly from graft donor cells, taken 180 days after TCRalphabeta/CD19-depleted stem cell transplant. The receptors were gathered from a male patient aged 2 to 10 who had a stem cell transplant for acute lymphoblastic leukemia, so the T cells may come from the graft donor. Each CDR3 is given with its conserved first and last residue. Each record gives: D gene, V gene, clone size, J gene, CDR3 protein, CDR3 DNA. A D gene is named only where the DNA matches it firmly. Size is stated for part of the rows, as once, few or many counts, or as a class when the clone is expanded.

NA	TRBV7-9	NA	TRBJ2-3	CASSPTSSAQYF	TGTGCCAGCAGCCCCACCTCATCCGCGCAGTATTTT
TRBD1	TRBV6-1	few	TRBJ1-2	CASRRMTGGAYIYGYTF	TGTGCCAGCAGACGTATGACAGGGGGCGCATATATTTATGGCTACACCTTC
NA	TRBV20-1	many	TRBJ1-5	CSARAGQGNQPQHF	TGCAGTGCTAGAGCGGGGCAGGGCAATCAGCCCCAGCATTTT
NA	TRBV5-1	few	TRBJ2-3	CASRVYTDTQYF	TGCGCCAGCAGGGTCTACACAGATACGCAGTATTTT
NA	TRBV5-1	few	TRBJ1-2	CASSYQQGAHYGYTF	TGCGCCAGCAGCTATCAACAGGGAGCCCATTATGGCTACACCTTC
TRBD2	TRBV3-1	NA	TRBJ2-7	CASRMSGGSYEQYF	TGTGCCAGCAGAATGAGCGGGGGCTCCTACGAGCAGTACTTC
TRBD2	TRBV7-9	few	TRBJ2-7	CASSLGLAGEQYF	TGTGCCAGCAGCTTGGGACTAGCTGGGGAGCAGTACTTC
NA	TRBV20-1	NA	TRBJ2-7	CSARDGQGPHYEQYF	TGCAGTGCTAGGGACGGACAAGGCCCCCACTACGAGCAGTACTTC
NA	TRBV12-3/TRBV12-4	NA	TRBJ1-4	CASSRIWGGDREKLFF	TGTGCCAGCAGTCGTATATGGGGGGGGGATCGCGAAAAACTGTTTTTT
NA	TRBV21-1	NA	TRBJ2-5	CASSKEGSEETQYF	TGTGCCAGCAGCAAAGAAGGCAGTGAAGAGACCCAGTACTTC
TRBD2	TRBV29-1	NA	TRBJ2-3	CSVEFRPGGADTQYF	TGCAGCGTTGAGTTCAGGCCGGGAGGCGCAGATACGCAGTATTTT
TRBD1	TRBV29-1	few	TRBJ2-7	CSLSRDRVHYEQYF	TGCAGCTTAAGCCGGGACAGGGTACACTACGAGCAGTACTTC
NA	TRBV4-1	NA	TRBJ1-1	CASSQVFWDVGGNTEAFF	TGCGCCAGCAGCCAAGTTTTCTGGGACGTCGGAGGCAACACTGAAGCTTTCTTT
TRBD1	TRBV7-2	NA	TRBJ1-6	CASSLGWTGSSPLHF	TGTGCCAGCAGCTTGGGTTGGACAGGGAGTTCACCCCTCCACTTT
NA	TRBV7-9	NA	TRBJ2-4	CASSLMQRALKNIQYF	TGTGCCAGCAGCTTAATGCAGCGGGCTCTAAAAAACATTCAGTACTTC
TRBD1	TRBV12-3/TRBV12-4	NA	TRBJ1-2	CASSADRGEGYTF	TGTGCCAGCAGTGCCGACAGGGGTGAAGGCTACACCTTC
NA	TRBV12-3/TRBV12-4	few	TRBJ2-2	CASSSGTITGELFF	TGTGCCAGCAGCTCCGGGACCATCACCGGGGAGCTGTTTTTT
NA	TRBV27	NA	TRBJ2-2	CASSVLTITGTGELFF	TGTGCCAGCAGTGTATTAACAATCACAGGAACCGGGGAGCTGTTTTTT
TRBD1	TRBV5-1	NA	TRBJ2-5	CASRPGQIQETQYF	TGCGCCAGCAGACCGGGACAGATTCAAGAGACCCAGTACTTC
NA	TRBV5-5	few	TRBJ2-7	CASSLGRDVHEQYF	TGTGCCAGCAGCTTGGGCCGAGACGTCCACGAGCAGTACTTC
NA	TRBV11-1	few	TRBJ2-1	CASSLARPDFNEQFF	TGTGCCAGCAGCTTAGCGAGGCCAGACTTCAATGAGCAGTTCTTC
TRBD2	TRBV3-1	many	TRBJ2-3	CASSQIAGFSTDTQYF	TGTGCCAGCAGCCAGATAGCGGGTTTCTCCACAGATACGCAGTATTTT
NA	TRBV20-1	NA	TRBJ1-1	CSATRGWGVEDTEAFF	TGCAGTGCTACCCGTGGTTGGGGGGTTGAGGACACTGAAGCTTTCTTT
TRBD2	TRBV20-1	NA	TRBJ2-7	CSAAVGLAGSSYEQYF	TGCAGTGCTGCTGTGGGACTAGCGGGAAGCTCCTACGAGCAGTACTTC
NA	TRBV20-1	NA	TRBJ1-6	CSARGIQQSSYNSPLHF	TGCAGTGCTAGAGGGATACAGCAGAGCTCCTATAATTCACCCCTCCACTTT
NA	TRBV28	NA	TRBJ1-5	CASNQFGRVGSNQPQHF	TGTGCCAGCAACCAATTTGGTCGGGTCGGGAGCAATCAGCCCCAGCATTTT
TRBD2	TRBV7-9	NA	TRBJ2-1	CASSGAGDLALGEQFF	TGTGCCAGCAGCGGAGCGGGGGACTTGGCTTTAGGTGAGCAGTTCTTC
TRBD2	TRBV5-1	many	TRBJ2-7	CASSSRTSGLPAEPYEQYF	TGCGCCAGCAGCTCCCGGACTAGCGGGCTTCCCGCGGAGCCCTACGAGCAGTACTTC
NA	TRBV3-1	NA	TRBJ2-3	CASSLQGYSTDTQYF	TGTGCCAGCAGCCTACAGGGATACAGCACAGATACGCAGTATTTT
TRBD1	TRBV6-1	NA	TRBJ2-7	CASSRDREGPYEKYF	TGTGCCAGCAGCCGCGACAGGGAAGGTCCCTACGAGAAGTACTTC
NA	TRBV7-9	few	TRBJ1-5	CASSPGEGLRDPQHF	TGTGCCAGCAGCCCCGGGGAGGGGTTAAGGGATCCCCAGCATTTT
NA	TRBV29-1	many	TRBJ1-1	CSVEAPKRTAGTEAFF	TGCAGCGTTGAAGCCCCTAAAAGGACAGCGGGGACTGAAGCTTTCTTT
TRBD1	TRBV12-3/TRBV12-4	NA	TRBJ1-1	CASSSTGISEAFF	TGTGCCAGCAGTTCGACAGGGATAAGCGAAGCTTTCTTT
NA	TRBV18	few	TRBJ1-5	CASSEPAGSQPQHF	TGTGCCAGCTCCGAACCAGCGGGTTCTCAGCCCCAGCATTTT
TRBD1	TRBV27	NA	TRBJ1-2	CASSDRGFGYTF	TGTGCCAGCAGTGACAGGGGGTTCGGCTACACCTTC
TRBD2	TRBV4-3	NA	TRBJ2-1	CASSSLAGPTNEQFF	TGCGCCAGCAGCTCCCTAGCGGGACCCACCAATGAGCAGTTCTTC
NA	TRBV6-2/TRBV6-3	NA	TRBJ2-1	CASSYKVGERVADEQFF	TGTGCCAGCAGTTATAAGGTGGGAGAGCGAGTGGCCGATGAGCAGTTCTTC
NA	TRBV12-3/TRBV12-4	few	TRBJ2-5	CASSPQDGETQYF	TGTGCCAGCAGTCCCCAAGATGGAGAGACCCAGTACTTC
NA	TRBV20-1	few	TRBJ2-2	CSARDRQNTGELFF	TGCAGTGCTAGAGATCGCCAGAACACCGGGGAGCTGTTTTTT
TRBD1	TRBV7-9	NA	TRBJ1-6	CASSLAAGGQSPLHF	TGTGCCAGCAGCTTAGCGGCAGGGGGTCAGTCACCCCTCCACTTT
NA	TRBV5-1	few	TRBJ2-5	CASSLDGRGPQETQYF	TGCGCCAGCAGCTTGGATGGGCGGGGGCCACAAGAGACCCAGTACTTC